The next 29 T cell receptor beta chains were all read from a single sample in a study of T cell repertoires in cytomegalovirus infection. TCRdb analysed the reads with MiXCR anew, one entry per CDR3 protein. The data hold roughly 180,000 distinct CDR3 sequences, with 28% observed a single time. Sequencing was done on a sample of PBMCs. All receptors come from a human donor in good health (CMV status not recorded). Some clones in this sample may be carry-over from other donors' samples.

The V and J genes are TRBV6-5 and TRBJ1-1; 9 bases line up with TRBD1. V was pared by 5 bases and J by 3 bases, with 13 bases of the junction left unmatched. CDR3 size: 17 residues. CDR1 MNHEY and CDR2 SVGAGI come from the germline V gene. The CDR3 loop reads CASSPLGTGMADTEAFF. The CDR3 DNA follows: TGTGCCAGCAGTCCCTTGGGGACAGGGATGGCGGACACTGAAGCTTTCTTT.

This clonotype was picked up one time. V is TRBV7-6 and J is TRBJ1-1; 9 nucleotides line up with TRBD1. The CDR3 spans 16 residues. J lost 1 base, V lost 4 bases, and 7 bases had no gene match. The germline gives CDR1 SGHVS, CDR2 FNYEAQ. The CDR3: CASSSTGGRGNTEAFF. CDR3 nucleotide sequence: TGTGCCAGCAGCTCGACAGGGGGTAGAGGGAACACTGAAGCTTTCTTT.

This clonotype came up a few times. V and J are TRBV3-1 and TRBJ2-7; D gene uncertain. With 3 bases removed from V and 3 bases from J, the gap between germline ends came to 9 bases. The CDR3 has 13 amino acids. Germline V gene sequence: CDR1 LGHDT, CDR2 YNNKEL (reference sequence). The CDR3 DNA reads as TGTGCCAGCAGCCAGGTGGATGGCTACGAGCAGTACTTC. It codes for CASSQVDGYEQYF.

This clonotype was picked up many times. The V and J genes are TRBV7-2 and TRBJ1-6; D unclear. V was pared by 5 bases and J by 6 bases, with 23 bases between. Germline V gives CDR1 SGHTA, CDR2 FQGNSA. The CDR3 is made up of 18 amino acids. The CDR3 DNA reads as TGTGCCAGCAGCCAAATGGTTGAGGGTGGGATCCTTAATTCACCCCTCCACTTT. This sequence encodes CASSQMVEGGILNSPLHF. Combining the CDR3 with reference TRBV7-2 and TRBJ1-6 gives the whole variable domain GAGVSQSPSNKVTEKGKDVELRCDPISGHTALYWYRQSLGQGLEFLIYFQGNSAPDKSGLPSDRFSAERTGGSVSTLTIQRTQQEDSAVYLCASSQMVEGGILNSPLHFGNGTRLTVT.

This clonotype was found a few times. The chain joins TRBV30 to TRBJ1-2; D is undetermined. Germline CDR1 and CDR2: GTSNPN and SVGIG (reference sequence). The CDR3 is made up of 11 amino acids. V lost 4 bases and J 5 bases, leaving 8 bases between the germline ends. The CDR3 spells CAWNTDYGYTF. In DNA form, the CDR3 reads TGTGCCTGGAACACCGATTATGGCTACACCTTC.

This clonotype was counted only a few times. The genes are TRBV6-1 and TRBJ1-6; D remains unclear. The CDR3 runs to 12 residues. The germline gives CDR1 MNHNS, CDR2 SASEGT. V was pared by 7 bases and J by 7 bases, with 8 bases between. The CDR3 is CASIGQNSPLHF. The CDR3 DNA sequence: TGTGCCAGCATAGGTCAGAATTCACCCCTCCACTTT.

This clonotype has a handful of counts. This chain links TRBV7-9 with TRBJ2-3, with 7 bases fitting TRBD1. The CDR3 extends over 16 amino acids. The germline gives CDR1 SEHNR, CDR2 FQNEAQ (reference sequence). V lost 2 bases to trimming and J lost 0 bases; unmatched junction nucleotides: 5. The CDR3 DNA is TGTGCCAGCAGCTTAAAAGGCAGGGGGAGCACAGATACGCAGTATTTT. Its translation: CASSLKGRGSTDTQYF.

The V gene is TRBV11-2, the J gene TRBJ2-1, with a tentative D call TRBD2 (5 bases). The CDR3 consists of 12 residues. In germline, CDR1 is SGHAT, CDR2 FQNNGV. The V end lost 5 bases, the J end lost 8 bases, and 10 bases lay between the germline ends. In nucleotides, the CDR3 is TGTGCCAGCAGCCCGGGGTATGATGAGCAGTTCTTC. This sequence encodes CASSPGYDEQFF. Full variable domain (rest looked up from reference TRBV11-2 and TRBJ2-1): EAGVAQSPRYKIIEKRQSVAFWCNPISGHATLYWYQQILGQGPKLLIQFQNNGVVDDSQLPKDRFSAERLKGVDSTLKIQPAKLEDSAVYLCASSPGYDEQFFGPGTRLTVL.

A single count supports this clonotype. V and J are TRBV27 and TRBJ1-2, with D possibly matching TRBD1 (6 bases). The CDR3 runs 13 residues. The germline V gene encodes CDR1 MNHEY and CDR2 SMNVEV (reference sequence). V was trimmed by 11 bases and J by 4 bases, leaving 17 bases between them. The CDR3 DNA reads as TGTGCCCGCACTCGCAGGGGAATCTATGGCTACACCTTC. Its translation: CARTRRGIYGYTF.

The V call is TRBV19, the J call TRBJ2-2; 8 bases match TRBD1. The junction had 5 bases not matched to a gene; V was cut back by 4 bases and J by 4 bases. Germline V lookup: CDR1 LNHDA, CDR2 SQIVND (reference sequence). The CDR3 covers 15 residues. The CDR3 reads CASSKGQVTTGELFF. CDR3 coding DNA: TGTGCCAGTAGTAAGGGACAGGTTACCACCGGGGAGCTGTTTTTT.

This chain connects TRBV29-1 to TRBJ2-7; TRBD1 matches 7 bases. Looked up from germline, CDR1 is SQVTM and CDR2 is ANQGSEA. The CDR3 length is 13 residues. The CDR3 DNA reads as TGCAGTGTCGACAGGGATCGAAGATACGAGCAGTACTTC. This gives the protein CSVDRDRRYEQYF.

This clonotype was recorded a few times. The CDR3 nucleotides read TGTGCCAGCAGTTTAGGCCCTGTAGACAGTGGAAACACCATATATTTT. This translates into CASSLGPVDSGNTIYF. The chain joins TRBV12-3 or TRBV12-4 to TRBJ1-3, with a tentative D call TRBD1 (5 bases). V lost 1 base and J lost 3, with 13 bases in between. This CDR3 has 16 residues.

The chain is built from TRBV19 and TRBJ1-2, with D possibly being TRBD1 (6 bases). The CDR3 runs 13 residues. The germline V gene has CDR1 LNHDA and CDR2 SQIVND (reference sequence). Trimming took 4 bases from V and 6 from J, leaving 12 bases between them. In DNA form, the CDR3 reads TGTGCCAGTAGTACCCACAGGGACGATGGCTACACCTTC. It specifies CASSTHRDDGYTF.

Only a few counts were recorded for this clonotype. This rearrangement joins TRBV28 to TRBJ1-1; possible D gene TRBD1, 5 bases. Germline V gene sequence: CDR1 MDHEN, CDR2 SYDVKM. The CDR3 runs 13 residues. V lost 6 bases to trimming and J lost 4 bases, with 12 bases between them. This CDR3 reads CASSLGGITEAFF. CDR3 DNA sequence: TGTGCCAGCAGCCTGGGGGGGATCACTGAAGCTTTCTTT.

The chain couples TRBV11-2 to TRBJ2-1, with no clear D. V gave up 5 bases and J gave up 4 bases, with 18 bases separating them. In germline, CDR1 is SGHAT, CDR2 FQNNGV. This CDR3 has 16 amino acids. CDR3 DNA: TGTGCCAGCAGCCCTCAATGGGCTTCCTCATACAATGAGCAGTTCTTC. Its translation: CASSPQWASSYNEQFF.

In DNA, the CDR3 is TGTGCCAGCAGTGAAGCGGAAGGGCTAGGCTCCTACAATGAGCAGTTCTTC. It encodes CASSEAEGLGSYNEQFF. The chain employs TRBV6-1 and TRBJ2-1, with no clear D. The germline V gene encodes CDR1 MNHNS and CDR2 SASEGT. The CDR3 has 17 amino acids. Trimming took 0 bases from V and 0 from J, leaving 12 bases between them.

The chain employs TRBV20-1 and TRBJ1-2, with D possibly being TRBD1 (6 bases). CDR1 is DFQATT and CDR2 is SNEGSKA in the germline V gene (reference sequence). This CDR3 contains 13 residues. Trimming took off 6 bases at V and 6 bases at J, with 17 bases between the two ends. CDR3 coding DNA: TGCAGTGCCCTGGGACACCTAAACGATGGCTACACCTTC. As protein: CSALGHLNDGYTF.

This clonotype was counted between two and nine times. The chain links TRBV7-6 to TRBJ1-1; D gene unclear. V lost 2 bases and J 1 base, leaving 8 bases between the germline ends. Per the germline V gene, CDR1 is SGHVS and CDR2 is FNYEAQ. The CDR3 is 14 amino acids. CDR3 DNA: TGTGCCAGCAGCTTATCCCTGGAGAACACTGAAGCTTTCTTT. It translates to CASSLSLENTEAFF.

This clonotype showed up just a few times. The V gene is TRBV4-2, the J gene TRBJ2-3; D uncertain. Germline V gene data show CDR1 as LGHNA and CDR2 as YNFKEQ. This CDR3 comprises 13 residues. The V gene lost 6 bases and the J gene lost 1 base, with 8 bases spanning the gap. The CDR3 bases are TGTGCCAGCAGAAACACAGGCACAGATACGCAGTATTTT. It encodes CASRNTGTDTQYF.

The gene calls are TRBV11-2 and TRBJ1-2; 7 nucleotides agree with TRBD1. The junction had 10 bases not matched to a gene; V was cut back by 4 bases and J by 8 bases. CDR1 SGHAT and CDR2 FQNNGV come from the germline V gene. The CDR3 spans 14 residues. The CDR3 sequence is CASSSLTGREGYTF. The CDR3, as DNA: TGTGCCAGCAGCTCACTGACAGGGAGAGAAGGCTACACCTTC. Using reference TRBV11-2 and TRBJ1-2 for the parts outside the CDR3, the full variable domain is EAGVAQSPRYKIIEKRQSVAFWCNPISGHATLYWYQQILGQGPKLLIQFQNNGVVDDSQLPKDRFSAERLKGVDSTLKIQPAKLEDSAVYLCASSSLTGREGYTFGSGTRLTVV.

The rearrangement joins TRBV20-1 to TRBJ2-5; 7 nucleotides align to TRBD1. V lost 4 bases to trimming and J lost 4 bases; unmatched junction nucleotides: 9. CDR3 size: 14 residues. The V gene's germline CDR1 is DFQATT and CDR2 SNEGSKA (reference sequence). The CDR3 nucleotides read TGCAGTGCTAATCCCGGGACAGCAGGAGAGACCCAGTACTTC. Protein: CSANPGTAGETQYF.

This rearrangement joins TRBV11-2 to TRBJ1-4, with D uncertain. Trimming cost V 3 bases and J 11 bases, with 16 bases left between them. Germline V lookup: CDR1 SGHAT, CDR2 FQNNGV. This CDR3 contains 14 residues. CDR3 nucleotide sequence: TGTGCCAGCAGCTTTCCGGGGAGGCAAGGGAAACTGTTTTTT. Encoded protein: CASSFPGRQGKLFF.

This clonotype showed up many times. The CDR3 loop reads CASSSRPGGNTGELFF. The CDR3 nucleotides are TGTGCCAGCAGTTCCCGGCCGGGCGGGAACACCGGGGAGCTGTTTTTT. This chain joins TRBV12-3 or TRBV12-4 and TRBJ2-2; no definite D call. This CDR3 region has 16 residues. The V end lost 4 bases, the J end lost 1 base, and 13 bases lay between the germline ends.

CDR3 sequence (DNA): TGCGCCAGCAGTCAATCGTCAAGTCCCCAGCCCTTCCCCTACGAGCAGTACTTC. It yields the protein CASSQSSSPQPFPYEQYF. The chain has TRBV23-1 and TRBJ2-7, with D unresolved. TRBV23-1 is placed among ORFs of uncertain function. CDR3 length equals 18 residues. Between the trimmed V and J ends, which lost 0 bases and 2 bases, there was a span of 20 bases.

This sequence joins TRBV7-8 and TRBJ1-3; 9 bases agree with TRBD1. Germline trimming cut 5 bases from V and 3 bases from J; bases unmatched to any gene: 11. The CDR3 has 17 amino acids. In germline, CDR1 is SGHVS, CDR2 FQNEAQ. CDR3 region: CASSPQGQGKDGNTIYF. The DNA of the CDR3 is TGTGCCAGCAGCCCCCAGGGACAGGGAAAAGATGGAAACACCATATATTTT.

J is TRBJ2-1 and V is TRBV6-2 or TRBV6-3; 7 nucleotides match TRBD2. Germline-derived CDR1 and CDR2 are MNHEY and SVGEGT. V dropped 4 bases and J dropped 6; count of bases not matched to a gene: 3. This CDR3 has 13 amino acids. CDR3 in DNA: TGTGCCAGCAGTTCCGGGACTACCAATGAGCAGTTCTTC. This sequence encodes CASSSGTTNEQFF.

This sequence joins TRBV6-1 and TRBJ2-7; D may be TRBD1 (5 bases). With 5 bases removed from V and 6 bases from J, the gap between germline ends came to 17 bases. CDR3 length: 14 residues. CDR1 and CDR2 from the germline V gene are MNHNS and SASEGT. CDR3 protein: CASSSQVFLIEQYF. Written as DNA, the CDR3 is TGTGCCAGCAGTTCACAGGTGTTTCTGATCGAGCAGTACTTC.

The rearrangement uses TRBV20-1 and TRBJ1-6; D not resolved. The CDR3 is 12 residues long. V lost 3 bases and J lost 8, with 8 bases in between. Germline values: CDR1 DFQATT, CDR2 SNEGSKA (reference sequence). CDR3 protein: CSARALDSPLHF. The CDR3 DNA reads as TGCAGTGCTAGGGCGCTGGATTCACCCCTCCACTTT.

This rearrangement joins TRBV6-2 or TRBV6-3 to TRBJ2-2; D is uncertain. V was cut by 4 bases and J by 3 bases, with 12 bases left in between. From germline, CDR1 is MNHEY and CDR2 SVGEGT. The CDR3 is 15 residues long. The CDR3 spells CASSLRFGYTGELFF. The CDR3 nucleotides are TGTGCCAGCAGTTTACGATTCGGTTACACCGGGGAGCTGTTTTTT.